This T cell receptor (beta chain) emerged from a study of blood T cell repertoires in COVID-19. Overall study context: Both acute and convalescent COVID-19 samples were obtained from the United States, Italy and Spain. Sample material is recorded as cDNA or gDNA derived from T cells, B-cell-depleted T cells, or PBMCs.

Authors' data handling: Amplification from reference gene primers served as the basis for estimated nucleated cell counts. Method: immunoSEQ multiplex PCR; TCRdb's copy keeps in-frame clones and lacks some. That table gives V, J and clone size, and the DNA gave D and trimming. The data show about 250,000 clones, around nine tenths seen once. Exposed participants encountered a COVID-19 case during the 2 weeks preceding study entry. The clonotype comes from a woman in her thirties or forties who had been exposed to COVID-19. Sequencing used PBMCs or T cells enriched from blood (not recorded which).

CDR3 bases: TGTGCCAGCAGTGACGGCAGGAACGAGCAGTACTTC. This codes for CASSDGRNEQYF. The chain joins TRBV2 to TRBJ2-7; D gene unclear. From germline, CDR1 is SNHLY and CDR2 FYNNEI. The CDR3 is made up of 12 amino acids. V was cut by 3 bases and J by 5 bases, with 8 bases left in between. The whole variable domain, filled in from reference TRBV2 and TRBJ2-7, reads EPEVTQTPSHQVTQMGQEVILRCVPISNHLYFYWYRQILGQKVEFLVSFYNNEISEKSEIFDDQFSVERPDGSNFTLKIRSTKLEDSAMYFCASSDGRNEQYFGPGTRLTVT.